These T cell receptor beta chains were read from a single sample in a study of somatic mutations in cytotoxic T cells in rheumatoid arthritis. Here immunoSEQ multiplex PCR was the method, and the copy in TCRdb shows in-frame clones only, minus some. The data contain 15,000 to 20,000 clones, roughly four fifths of them seen just once; the ten biggest clones take up more than 12%. Sequencing was done on a sample of CD8+ T cells sorted from blood. These TCRs come from an adult with rheumatoid arthritis. Each CDR3 is given with its conserved first and last residue. Each record gives: V gene, clone size, J gene, CDR3 length, D gene, CDR3 protein, CDR3 DNA. A D gene is named only where the DNA matches it firmly. Clone size is not always given. Where it is, it says once, few, many or a class for expanded clones.

TRBV27	few	TRBJ2-7	14	NA	CATLRGRSGYEQYF	TGTGCCACCCTAAGGGGGAGAAGTGGGTACGAGCAGTACTTC
TRBV4-3	NA	TRBJ2-2	16	NA	CASSQEGSPNTGELFF	TGCGCCAGCAGCCAAGAGGGCAGTCCGAACACCGGGGAGCTGTTTTTT
TRBV4-3	NA	TRBJ1-3	16	NA	CASSQDVGASGNTIYF	TGCGCCAGCAGCCAAGATGTGGGGGCCTCTGGAAACACCATATATTTT
TRBV11-2	NA	TRBJ2-2	12	NA	CASRLYTGELFF	TGTGCCAGCAGATTGTACACCGGGGAGCTGTTTTTT
TRBV28	NA	TRBJ2-1	18	TRBD2	CASSFLPGLAGVDNEQFF	TGTGCCAGCAGTTTTCTTCCCGGACTAGCGGGAGTAGACAATGAGCAGTTCTTC
TRBV4-2	once	TRBJ2-1	18	TRBD2	CASSQGGLAGTSYNEQFF	TGTGCCAGCAGCCAAGGGGGGTTAGCGGGGACCTCCTACAATGAGCAGTTCTTC
TRBV13	NA	TRBJ2-1	15	TRBD1	CASSQTGTAYNEQFF	TGTGCCAGCAGTCAGACCGGGACAGCTTACAATGAGCAGTTCTTC
TRBV4-1	NA	TRBJ1-4	16	NA	CASSQAPPSTNEKLFF	TGCGCCAGCAGCCAAGCCCCTCCATCAACTAATGAAAAACTGTTTTTT
TRBV4-3	NA	TRBJ2-2	16	NA	CASSQFGAGNTGELFF	TGCGCCAGCAGCCAATTTGGGGCGGGGAACACCGGGGAGCTGTTTTTT
TRBV27	NA	TRBJ2-7	14	NA	CASSYTGQNYEQYF	TGTGCCAGCAGTTACACTGGACAGAACTACGAGCAGTACTTC
TRBV15	once	TRBJ1-1	14	NA	CATSRDIRGAKAFF	TGTGCCACCAGCAGAGATATCCGGGGGGCGAAAGCTTTCTTT
TRBV6-5	NA	TRBJ2-7	13	TRBD1	CASSGTGSYEQYF	TGTGCCAGCAGTGGGACAGGCTCCTACGAGCAGTACTTC
TRBV9	few	TRBJ1-1	14	NA	CASSVYVVGTEAFF	TGTGCCAGCAGCGTATACGTCGTGGGCACTGAAGCTTTCTTT
TRBV4-3	NA	TRBJ2-7	15	TRBD2	CASSQDLAGAYEQYF	TGCGCCAGCAGCCAAGATTTGGCGGGAGCCTACGAGCAGTACTTC
TRBV29-1	NA	TRBJ2-2	16	TRBD1	CSVEDPGQGVTGELFF	TGCAGCGTTGAAGATCCGGGACAGGGGGTCACCGGGGAGCTGTTTTTT
TRBV5-1	NA	TRBJ2-1	16	NA	CASSLRGGLTYNEQFF	TGCGCCAGCAGCTTACGGGGCGGGTTGACCTACAATGAGCAGTTCTTC
TRBV28	NA	TRBJ2-3	14	NA	CASSAYIGGDTQYF	TGTGCCAGCAGTGCTTATATCGGAGGGGATACGCAGTATTTT
TRBV27	few	TRBJ1-5	14	NA	CASSVRTGYQPQHF	TGTGCCAGCAGTGTACGTACAGGCTATCAGCCCCAGCATTTT
TRBV9	NA	TRBJ2-5	17	TRBD2	CASSAGSGGPFGETQYF	TGTGCCAGCAGCGCCGGATCGGGGGGGCCCTTCGGGGAGACCCAGTACTTC
TRBV28	once	TRBJ2-3	18	TRBD1	CASSLIPDRGPSTDTQYF	TGTGCCAGCAGTTTAATTCCGGACAGGGGTCCCTCCACAGATACGCAGTATTTT
TRBV19	NA	TRBJ1-1	13	NA	CASRTGGNTEAFF	TGTGCCAGTAGGACGGGAGGGAACACTGAAGCTTTCTTT
TRBV27	NA	TRBJ2-7	13	TRBD1	CASSRQGSREQYF	TGTGCCAGCAGTAGACAGGGATCAAGGGAGCAGTACTTC
TRBV29-1	NA	TRBJ2-2	13	NA	CSVGGSDTGELFF	TGCAGCGTTGGGGGCTCCGACACCGGGGAGCTGTTTTTT
TRBV19	few	TRBJ1-1	15	NA	CASMKGGDRSPEAFF	TGTGCCAGTATGAAGGGGGGAGACAGGTCCCCTGAAGCTTTCTTT
TRBV7-6	NA	TRBJ2-3	14	NA	CASSLMGEADTQYF	TGTGCCAGCAGCTTAATGGGGGAGGCAGATACGCAGTATTTT
TRBV7-8	few	TRBJ1-1	13	NA	CASSFGQGPEAFF	TGTGCCAGCAGCTTTGGCCAGGGACCCGAAGCTTTCTTT
TRBV19	NA	TRBJ2-3	14	NA	CASSMKSATDTQYF	TGTGCCAGTAGTATGAAGTCAGCCACAGATACGCAGTATTTT
TRBV2	NA	TRBJ2-7	13	TRBD1	CASTGQGAYEQYF	TGTGCCAGCACGGGACAGGGAGCCTACGAGCAGTACTTC
TRBV28	NA	TRBJ2-1	17	NA	CASYALRGGFPYNEQFF	TGTGCCAGCTATGCCCTGAGGGGGGGTTTCCCCTACAATGAGCAGTTCTTC
TRBV19	NA	TRBJ1-4	14	NA	CASSIVEDPEKLFF	TGTGCCAGTAGTATTGTGGAAGATCCTGAAAAACTGTTTTTT
TRBV6-5	NA	TRBJ2-7	15	NA	CASSYSGPPWDEQYF	TGTGCCAGCAGTTACTCAGGACCGCCATGGGACGAGCAGTACTTC
TRBV10-3	NA	TRBJ2-7	15	NA	CAISESRGPSYEQYF	TGTGCCATCAGTGAGTCTAGGGGTCCATCCTACGAGCAGTACTTC
TRBV5-1	NA	TRBJ1-1	15	TRBD1	CASSQGQGLNTEAFF	TGCGCCAGCAGCCAGGGACAGGGCTTGAACACTGAAGCTTTCTTT
TRBV28	NA	TRBJ2-3	15	NA	CASNHKTDPTDTQYF	TGTGCCAGCAATCATAAAACGGACCCCACAGATACGCAGTATTTT
TRBV9	NA	TRBJ2-7	15	NA	CASSFGSGLSYEQYF	TGTGCCAGCAGCTTCGGGAGCGGGCTCTCCTACGAGCAGTACTTC
TRBV7-2	NA	TRBJ2-7	13	NA	CASSYTPRPEQYF	TGTGCCAGCAGCTACACCCCCCGACCGGAGCAGTACTTC
TRBV28	NA	TRBJ1-2	16	NA	CASYQFSLTANYGYTF	TGTGCCAGCTATCAATTTTCGTTGACGGCCAACTATGGCTACACCTTC
TRBV6-6	NA	TRBJ1-1	10	NA	CASWDTEAFF	TGTGCCAGCTGGGACACTGAAGCTTTCTTT
TRBV19	NA	TRBJ2-2	14	NA	CAAAYRANTGELFF	TGTGCCGCGGCCTACAGGGCGAACACCGGGGAGCTGTTTTTT
TRBV5-5	few	TRBJ2-7	15	TRBD1	CASSPGQGFRYEQYF	TGTGCCAGCAGCCCGGGACAGGGTTTCCGCTACGAGCAGTACTTC
TRBV29-1	NA	TRBJ2-1	16	TRBD2	CSVEGDAVAGGPEQFF	TGCAGCGTTGAGGGGGACGCAGTAGCGGGAGGGCCTGAGCAGTTCTTC
TRBV5-1	NA	TRBJ1-1	15	NA	CASSLAPGQYTEAFF	TGCGCCAGCAGCTTAGCGCCGGGGCAGTACACTGAAGCTTTCTTT
TRBV28	once	TRBJ2-7	15	NA	CASSPGEFEYDEQYF	TGTGCCAGCAGTCCTGGGGAGTTCGAATACGACGAGCAGTACTTC
TRBV7-6	NA	TRBJ1-1	14	NA	CASSLAELNTEAFF	TGTGCCAGCAGCTTAGCAGAACTAAACACTGAAGCTTTCTTT
TRBV4-3	NA	TRBJ2-7	15	TRBD1	CASSQETGINYEQYF	TGCGCCAGCAGCCAAGAGACAGGGATCAACTACGAGCAGTACTTC
TRBV18	NA	TRBJ2-7	15	NA	CASSPTFAEPYEQYF	TGTGCCAGCTCCCCCACCTTCGCAGAGCCCTACGAGCAGTACTTC
TRBV7-3	medium-sized	TRBJ2-1	15	TRBD2	CASRRSGGPWDEQFF	TGTGCCAGCAGACGTAGCGGGGGGCCGTGGGATGAGCAGTTCTTC
TRBV6-1	NA	TRBJ2-7	15	NA	CASSDGTGSSYEQYF	TGTGCCAGCAGTGACGGGACGGGTTCCTCCTACGAGCAGTACTTC
TRBV7-9	NA	TRBJ2-1	15	TRBD2	CASSGTSVSYNEQFF	TGTGCCAGCAGCGGTACTAGCGTCTCATACAATGAGCAGTTCTTC
TRBV11-2	NA	TRBJ2-5	17	TRBD2	CASSSFPSGAGQETQYF	TGTGCCAGCAGCTCCTTCCCCAGCGGGGCCGGCCAAGAGACCCAGTACTTC